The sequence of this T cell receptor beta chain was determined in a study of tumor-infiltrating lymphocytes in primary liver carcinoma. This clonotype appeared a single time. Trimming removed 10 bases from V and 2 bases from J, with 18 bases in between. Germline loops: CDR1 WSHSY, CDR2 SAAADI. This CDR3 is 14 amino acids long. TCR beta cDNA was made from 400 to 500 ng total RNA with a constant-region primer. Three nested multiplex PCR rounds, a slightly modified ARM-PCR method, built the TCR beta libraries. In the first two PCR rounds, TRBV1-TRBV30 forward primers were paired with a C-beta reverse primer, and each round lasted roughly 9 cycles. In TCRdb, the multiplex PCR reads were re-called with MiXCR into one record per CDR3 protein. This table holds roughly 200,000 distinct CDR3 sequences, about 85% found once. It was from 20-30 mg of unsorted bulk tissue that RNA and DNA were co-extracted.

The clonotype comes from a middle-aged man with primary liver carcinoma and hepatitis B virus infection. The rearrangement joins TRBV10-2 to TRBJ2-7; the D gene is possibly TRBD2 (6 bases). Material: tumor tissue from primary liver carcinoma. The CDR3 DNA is TGCGCCACATGCACGACCGGGGGTACCTACGAGCAGTACTTC. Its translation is CATCTTGGTYEQYF.